This TCR beta chain was captured in a study of T cells after posttransplantation cyclophosphamide. Study findings and constraints: After PTCy, TRB diversity resembled that of CNI/methotrexate controls.

Control samples came 1 year after myeloablative marrow transplants with methotrexate plus calcineurin inhibitor. The method was immunoSEQ multiplex PCR; TCRdb's version includes in-frame clones alone and lacks a portion of them. The sample lists roughly 20,000 clones, around 85% occurring once. Germline CDR1 SGHRS, CDR2 YFSETQ. Losses at the gene ends were 2 bases for V and 3 bases for J; bases not matched to a gene: 5. This CDR3 is built from 15 residues. About this clone itself: Its antigen is not identified.

The specimen comprised PBMCs, sampled 350 to 400 days after allogeneic stem cell transplant with calcineurin inhibitor and methotrexate. This chain joins TRBV5-1 and TRBJ2-7, with TRBD1 matching over 10 bases. This TCR derives from a female patient between 30 and 40 years old who received an allogeneic stem cell transplant from an unrelated donor, was CMV-positive, and had acute and chronic GVHD. Some T cells may possibly be graft donor cells. CDR3 region: CASSFSDRGSYEQYF. CDR3 bases: TGCGCCAGCAGCTTCTCGGACAGGGGGAGCTACGAGCAGTACTTC.